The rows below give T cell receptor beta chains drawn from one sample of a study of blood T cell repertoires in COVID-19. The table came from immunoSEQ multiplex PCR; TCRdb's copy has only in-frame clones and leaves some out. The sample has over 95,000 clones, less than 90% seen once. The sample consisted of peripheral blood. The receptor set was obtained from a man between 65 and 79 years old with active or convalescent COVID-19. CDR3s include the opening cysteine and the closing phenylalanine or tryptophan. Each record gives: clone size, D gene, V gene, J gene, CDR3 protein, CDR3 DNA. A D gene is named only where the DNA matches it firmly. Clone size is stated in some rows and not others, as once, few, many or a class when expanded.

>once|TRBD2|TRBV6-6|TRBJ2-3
CATGWSGVGDTQYF
TGTGCCACCGGGTGGAGCGGGGTCGGAGATACGCAGTATTTT
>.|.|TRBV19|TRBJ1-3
CATKGRGESGNTIYF
TGTGCCACCAAGGGCAGGGGAGAATCTGGAAACACCATATATTTT
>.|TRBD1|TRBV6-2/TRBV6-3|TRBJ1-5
CASSYYGTEASSNQPQHF
TGTGCCAGCAGTTACTACGGGACAGAGGCTTCTAGCAATCAGCCCCAGCATTTT
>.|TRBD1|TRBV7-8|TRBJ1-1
CASSATGARMNTEAFF
TGTGCCAGCAGCGCGACAGGGGCGAGGATGAACACTGAAGCTTTCTTT
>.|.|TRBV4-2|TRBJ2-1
CASSHTGSRWQFF
TGTGCCAGCAGCCATACAGGGTCCCGATGGCAGTTCTTC
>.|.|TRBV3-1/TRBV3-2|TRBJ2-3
CAISEGRGAIHTQYF
TGTGCCATCTCGGAAGGACGGGGGGCCATTCATACGCAGTATTTT
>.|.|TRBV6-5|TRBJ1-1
CASTLVAEAFF
TGTGCCAGCACGTTAGTGGCTGAAGCTTTCTTT
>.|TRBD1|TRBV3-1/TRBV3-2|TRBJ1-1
CASSPTGPGEAFF
TGTGCCAGCAGCCCGACAGGGCCCGGTGAAGCTTTCTTT
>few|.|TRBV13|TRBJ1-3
CASSGSGTDRNTIYF
TGTGCCAGCAGCGGGAGTGGAACAGACCGAAACACCATATATTTT
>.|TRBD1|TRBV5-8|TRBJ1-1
CASSRQGGTEAFF
TGTGCCAGCAGTCGGCAGGGGGGCACTGAAGCTTTCTTT
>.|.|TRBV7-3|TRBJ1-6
CASSLEVGGNSPLHF
TGTGCCAGCAGCCTCGAAGTGGGGGGGAATTCACCCCTCCACTTT
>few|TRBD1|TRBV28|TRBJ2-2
CASSLFVPGQGPANTGELFF
TGTGCCAGCAGTTTATTTGTGCCGGGACAGGGGCCTGCGAACACCGGGGAGCTGTTTTTT
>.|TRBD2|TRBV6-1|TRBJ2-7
CASSERERGGRYEQYF
TGTGCCAGCAGTGAAAGGGAGCGGGGGGGCCGATACGAGCAGTACTTC
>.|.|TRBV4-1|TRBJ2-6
CASSQTGGVWANVLTF
TGCGCCAGCAGCCAAACAGGGGGGGTCTGGGCCAACGTCCTGACTTTC
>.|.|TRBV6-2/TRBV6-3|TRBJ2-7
CASSYLMGGSYEQYF
TGTGCCAGCAGTTACCTAATGGGGGGTTCCTACGAGCAGTACTTC
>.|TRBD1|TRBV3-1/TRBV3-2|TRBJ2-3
CASSLLDRGPDTQYF
TGTGCCAGCAGCCTACTGGACAGGGGCCCAGATACGCAGTATTTT
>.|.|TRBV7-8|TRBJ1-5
CASSVSGGPRNQPQHF
TGTGCCAGCAGCGTTAGCGGTGGTCCACGGAATCAGCCCCAGCATTTT
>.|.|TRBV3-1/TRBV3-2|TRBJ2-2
CASSQSTGELFF
TGTGCCAGCAGCCAATCTACCGGGGAGCTGTTTTTT
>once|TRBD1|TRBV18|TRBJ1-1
CASSQGTGRGTEAFF
TGTGCCAGCTCCCAAGGGACAGGGAGGGGGACTGAAGCTTTCTTT
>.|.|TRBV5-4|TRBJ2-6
CASRDSGANVLTF
TGTGCCAGCCGGGACTCTGGGGCCAACGTCCTGACTTTC
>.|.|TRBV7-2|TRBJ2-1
CASSLEARAYEQFF
TGTGCCAGCAGCCTAGAGGCGAGGGCCTATGAGCAGTTCTTC
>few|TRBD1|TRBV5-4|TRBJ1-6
CASSSVTGTVNSPLHF
TGTGCCAGCAGCTCAGTAACCGGGACAGTAAATTCACCCCTCCACTTT
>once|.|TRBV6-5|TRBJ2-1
CATKPGLSSNEQFF
TGTGCCACTAAACCAGGACTGAGTTCCAATGAGCAGTTCTTC
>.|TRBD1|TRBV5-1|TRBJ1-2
CASSLAPGTGAPYGYTF
TGCGCCAGCAGCTTGGCCCCAGGGACAGGGGCCCCCTATGGCTACACCTTC
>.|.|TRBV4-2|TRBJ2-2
CASSQESGTGELFF
TGTGCCAGCAGCCAAGAATCGGGCACCGGGGAGCTGTTTTTT
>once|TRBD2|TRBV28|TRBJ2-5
CASSSVGGGPPGTQYF
TGTGCCAGCAGTTCTGTGGGCGGGGGACCCCCCGGGACCCAGTACTTC
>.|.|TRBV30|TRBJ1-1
CAWTLGGKDTEAFF
TGTGCCTGGACCCTAGGGGGTAAAGACACTGAAGCTTTCTTT
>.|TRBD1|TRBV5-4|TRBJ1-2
CASRNRGSNYGYTF
TGTGCCAGCAGGAACAGGGGATCTAACTATGGCTACACCTTC
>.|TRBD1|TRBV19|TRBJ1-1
CASSTQGANTEAFF
TGTGCCAGTAGTACCCAGGGGGCAAACACTGAAGCTTTCTTT
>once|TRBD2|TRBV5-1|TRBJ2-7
CASSPGGTRGYEQYF
TGCGCCAGCAGCCCGGGGGGGACCCGGGGGTACGAGCAGTACTTC
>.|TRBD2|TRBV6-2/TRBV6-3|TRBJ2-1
CASSYSRTSGRKYYNEQFF
TGTGCCAGCAGTTACTCGAGGACTAGCGGGAGAAAATACTACAATGAGCAGTTCTTC
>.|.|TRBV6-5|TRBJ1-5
CASSQGFNQPQHF
TGTGCCAGCAGTCAGGGTTTCAATCAGCCCCAGCATTTT
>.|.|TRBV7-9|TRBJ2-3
CASSLRGLHPDTQYF
TGTGCCAGCAGCTTAAGGGGCCTGCACCCAGATACGCAGTATTTT
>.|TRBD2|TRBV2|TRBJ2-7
CASSEVAGTRGLEQYF
TGTGCCAGCAGTGAAGTTGCCGGGACTAGGGGTCTCGAGCAGTACTTC
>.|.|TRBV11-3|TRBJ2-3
CASSLGRGTDTQYF
TGTGCCAGCAGCTTGGGCCGGGGAACAGATACGCAGTATTTT
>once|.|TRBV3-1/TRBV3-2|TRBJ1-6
CASSQDARGHNNSPLHF
TGTGCCAGCAGCCAAGATGCTAGGGGCCATAATAATTCACCCCTCCACTTT
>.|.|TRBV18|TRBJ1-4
CASSSDRLRTEKLFF
TGTGCCAGCTCATCCGACAGGCTTCGGACTGAAAAACTGTTTTTT
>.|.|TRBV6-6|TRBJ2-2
CASSIRGETGELFF
TGTGCCAGCAGCATTCGGGGAGAAACTGGGGAGCTGTTTTTT
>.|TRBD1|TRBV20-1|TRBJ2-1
CSASRGTGGNEQFF
TGCAGTGCTAGTAGGGGGACAGGGGGCAATGAGCAGTTCTTC
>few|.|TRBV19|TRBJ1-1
CASSILRGRTEAFF
TGTGCCAGTAGTATACTTAGGGGTAGGACTGAAGCTTTCTTT
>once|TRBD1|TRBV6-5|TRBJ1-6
CASSFGTGAFNSPLHF
TGTGCCAGCAGTTTTGGGACAGGGGCTTTTAATTCACCCCTCCACTTT
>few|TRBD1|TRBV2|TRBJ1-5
CASRTGQTSNQPQHF
TGTGCCAGCAGGACGGGACAGACTAGCAATCAGCCCCAGCATTTT
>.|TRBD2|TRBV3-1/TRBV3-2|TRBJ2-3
CASSDRGGVTDTQYF
TGTGCCAGCAGCGATCGGGGGGGGGTCACAGATACGCAGTATTTT
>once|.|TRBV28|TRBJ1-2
CASSSRVEGGYTF
TGTGCCAGCAGTTCCAGGGTGGAGGGTGGCTACACCTTC
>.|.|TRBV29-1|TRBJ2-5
CSASFLETQYF
TGCAGCGCTTCGTTCCTAGAGACCCAGTACTTC
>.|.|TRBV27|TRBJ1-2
CASRQANSGYTF
TGTGCCAGCAGACAGGCCAACTCGGGCTACACCTTC
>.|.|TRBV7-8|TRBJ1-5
CASSFQGRGGNQPQHF
TGTGCCAGCAGCTTTCAGGGGCGAGGTGGGAATCAGCCCCAGCATTTT
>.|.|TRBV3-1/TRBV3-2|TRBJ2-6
CASSQGTTGANVLTF
TGTGCCAGCAGCCAAGGTACTACTGGGGCCAACGTCCTGACTTTC
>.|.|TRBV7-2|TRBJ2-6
CASSSRPQGSGANVLTF
TGTGCCAGCAGCTCCCGACCCCAGGGCTCTGGGGCCAACGTCCTGACTTTC
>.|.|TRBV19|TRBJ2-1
CASSILPQGGIGNEQFF
TGTGCCAGTAGTATACTACCTCAGGGAGGTATCGGCAATGAGCAGTTCTTC
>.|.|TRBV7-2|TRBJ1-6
CASSLSRATYNSPLHF
TGTGCCAGCAGCTTAAGTAGAGCTACCTATAATTCACCCCTCCACTTT
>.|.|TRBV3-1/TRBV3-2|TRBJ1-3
CASSPRGWNTIYF
TGTGCCAGCAGCCCCAGGGGTTGGAACACCATATATTTT
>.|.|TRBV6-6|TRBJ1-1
CASSLDSSEAFF
TGTGCCAGCAGCCTCGACAGCTCGGAAGCTTTCTTT
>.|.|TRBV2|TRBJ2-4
CASSGLAKNIQYF
TGTGCCAGCAGTGGGCTAGCCAAAAACATTCAGTACTTC
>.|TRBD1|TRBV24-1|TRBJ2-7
CATSDAPGQGNEQYF
TGTGCCACCAGTGACGCCCCCGGACAGGGAAACGAGCAGTACTTC
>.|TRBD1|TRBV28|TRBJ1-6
CASSIIAGTGGNSPLHF
TGTGCCAGCAGCATCATAGCGGGGACAGGGGGTAATTCACCCCTCCACTTT
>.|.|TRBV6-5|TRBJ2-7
CASSYSVGVYEQYF
TGTGCCAGCAGTTACTCCGTCGGGGTCTACGAGCAGTACTTC